This T cell receptor (beta chain) is from a study of cytomegalovirus exposure and HLA in healthy donors. Findings and limits, study-wide: What a later analysis showed was that several of the most significant clusters appeared linked to common viral pathogens. The likely origin of a cluster of highly shared sequence variants was a sequencing artifact.

Primers: 60 Vbeta forward and 13 Jbeta reverse. Some clones are missing from TCRdb's copy, which holds only in-frame ones; the method was immunoSEQ multiplex PCR. Among about 160,000 clones listed, 70% to 90% were seen once. Healthy bone marrow donors made up the cohort. Worth noting for this clone: Its cognate antigen is unknown.

The specimen was PBMCs. This TCR was recovered from a man between 18 and 29 years old in good health and CMV-seropositive.

The DNA for the CDR3 is TGCGCCAGCAGCGACCCATCTGGGGGGGCCGGGAAGTTCTTC. It translates to CASSDPSGGAGKFF. This chain connects TRBV5-1 to TRBJ2-1; D might be TRBD2 (7 bases). The CDR3 contains 14 residues. V lost 4 bases and J 14 bases, leaving 22 bases between the germline ends. Per germline, CDR1 SGHRS and CDR2 YFSETQ.